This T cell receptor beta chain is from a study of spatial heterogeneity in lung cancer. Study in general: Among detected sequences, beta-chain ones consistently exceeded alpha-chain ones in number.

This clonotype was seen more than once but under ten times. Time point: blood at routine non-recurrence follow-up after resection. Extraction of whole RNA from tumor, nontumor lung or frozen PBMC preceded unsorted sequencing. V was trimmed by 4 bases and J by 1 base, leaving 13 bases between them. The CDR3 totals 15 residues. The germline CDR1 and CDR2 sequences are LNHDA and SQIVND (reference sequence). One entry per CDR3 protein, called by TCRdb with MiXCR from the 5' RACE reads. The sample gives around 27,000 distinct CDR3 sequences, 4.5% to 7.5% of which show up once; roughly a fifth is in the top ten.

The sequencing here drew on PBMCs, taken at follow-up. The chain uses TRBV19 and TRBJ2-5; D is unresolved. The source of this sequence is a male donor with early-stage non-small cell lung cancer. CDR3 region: CASSTLNTLQETQYF. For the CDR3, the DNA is TGTGCCAGTAGTACCCTAAATACCCTCCAAGAGACCCAGTACTTC.